This T cell receptor (beta chain) was documented in a study of T cell repertoires in cytomegalovirus infection. Study in general: Indicated by public TCR beta signatures were CMV infection and matching HLA type. Regarding the study as a whole: Dominating the ex vivo response were TCR beta clonotypes that were CMV-specific and HLA-C-restricted.

This clonotype was observed a handful of times. Its target is unknown. Trimming cost V 3 bases and J 5 bases, with 11 bases left between them. The CDR3 extends over 14 amino acids. CDR1 and CDR2 (germline): ENHRY, SYGVKD. TCRdb called the reads again in MiXCR, with one record for every CDR3 protein. Of about 400,000 distinct CDR3 sequences in the sample, approximately 18% were seen once. V is TRBV10-3 and J is TRBJ2-1; D is possibly TRBD1 (5 bases). Sample: PBMCs. This sequence originates from a human donor in good health (CMV status not recorded). Some clones in this sample may be carry-over from other donors' samples. The CDR3: CAISDVKGHNEQFF. CDR3 coding DNA: TGTGCCATCAGTGATGTGAAGGGGCACAATGAGCAGTTCTTC.